Following are 12 T cell receptor beta chains from one sample sequenced in a study of technical replicates of blood from a handful of donors. This table comes from immunoSEQ multiplex PCR, and its TCRdb copy is limited to in-frame clones, with some not included. The sample yields tens of thousands of clones, approximately 91% seen once. Sequenced: T cells isolated from PBMCs. The receptors were gathered from a human donor in good health.

This clone was recorded once. This chain links TRBV7-9 with TRBJ2-1, with D possibly being TRBD1 (6 bases). The CDR3 spans 15 residues. In germline, CDR1 is SEHNR, CDR2 FQNEAQ (reference sequence). Trimming removed 1 base at V and 5 bases at J, with 12 bases between. CDR3 nucleotides: TGTGCCAGCAGCTTAGGAGGGACAAGCAACAATGAGCAGTTCTTC. This translates into CASSLGGTSNNEQFF.

This clone has a single count. This chain joins TRBV19 and TRBJ2-7; D may be TRBD2 (5 bases). This CDR3 is 13 amino acids long. From germline, CDR1 is LNHDA and CDR2 SQIVND (reference sequence). The V end was cut by 3 bases, the J end by 1 base, with 7 bases between. Here the CDR3 reads CASSMSGSYEQYF. CDR3 bases: TGTGCCAGTAGTATGAGCGGATCCTACGAGCAGTACTTC.

The gene calls are TRBV9 and TRBJ2-5; no reliable D call. Germline CDR1 is SGDLS and CDR2 is YYNGEE. The CDR3 contains 13 residues. Trimming removed 0 bases at V and 0 bases at J, with 3 bases between. CDR3: CASSVAYQETQYF. CDR3 coding DNA: TGTGCCAGCAGCGTAGCCTACCAAGAGACCCAGTACTTC. Together with reference TRBV9 and TRBJ2-5, the CDR3 gives the full variable domain: DSGVTQTPKHLITATGQRVTLRCSPRSGDLSVYWYQQSLDQGLQFLIQYYNGEERAKGNILERFSAQQFPDLHSELNLSSLELGDSALYFCASSVAYQETQYFGPGTRLLVL.

This rearrangement joins TRBV7-9 to TRBJ2-1, with 14 bases aligning to TRBD2. The trim removed 2 bases at V and 8 bases at J, leaving 5 bases unmatched. The CDR3 is 16 amino acids. Germline V CDR1 and CDR2: SEHNR, FQNEAQ (reference sequence). The CDR3 nucleotides read TGTGCCAGCAGCTTAACCGGGACTAGCGGGAGTGATGAGCAGTTCTTC. Protein: CASSLTGTSGSDEQFF.

V is TRBV7-9 and J is TRBJ2-5, with 9 bases that match TRBD2. The CDR3 totals 13 residues. The V gene's germline CDR1 is SEHNR and CDR2 FQNEAQ (reference sequence). With 4 bases clipped from V and 4 bases from J, the junction kept 1 base outside the gene matches. The DNA of the CDR3 is TGTGCCAGCAGCTATAGCGGGAGAGAGACCCAGTACTTC. It is translated as CASSYSGRETQYF.

The rearrangement joins TRBV7-9 to TRBJ1-5, with TRBD1 identical over 8 bases. The CDR3 runs 15 residues. Germline assignment: CDR1 SEHNR and CDR2 FQNEAQ (reference sequence). V gave up 5 bases and J gave up 0 bases; unmatched junction bases: 3. The CDR3 bases are TGTGCCAGCAGCGGGACAGGCTATAGCAATCAGCCCCAGCATTTT. Translated: CASSGTGYSNQPQHF.

This chain uses TRBV18 with TRBJ1-5; maybe TRBD1 (5 bases). Looked up from germline, CDR1 is KGHSH and CDR2 is LQKENI. Trimming stripped 2 bases from V and 6 bases from J, with 11 bases between. The CDR3 consists of 14 residues. The CDR3 DNA reads TGTGCCAGCTCACCAACTCGGGGGGTTCAGCCCCAGCATTTT. This codes for CASSPTRGVQPQHF.

V and J are TRBV7-2 and TRBJ1-1; D gene ambiguous. The CDR3 is 12 amino acids. Germline CDR1 and CDR2: SGHTA and FQGNSA. V gave up 2 bases and J gave up 7 bases, with 8 bases separating them. The CDR3 DNA reads as TGTGCCAGCAGCTTATATGCCGGTGAAGCTTTCTTT. Its translation is CASSLYAGEAFF.

The chain couples TRBV4-3 to TRBJ2-1, with D unclear. Per the germline V gene, CDR1 is LGHNA and CDR2 is YSLEER. Trimming shortened V by 0 bases and J by 6 bases, and 12 bases separated the two germline ends. CDR3 length: 15 amino acids. In nucleotides, the CDR3 is TGCGCCAGCAGCCAAGATCCTAGAGTTCTCAATGAGCAGTTCTTC. It is translated as CASSQDPRVLNEQFF.

The chain combines TRBV28 with TRBJ1-2; D not certain. Germline values: CDR1 MDHEN, CDR2 SYDVKM. V lost 5 bases and J lost 7, with 11 bases in between. This CDR3 has 12 residues. This CDR3 reads CASSLQTRGYTF. CDR3 in DNA: TGTGCCAGCAGTCTACAGACACGTGGCTACACCTTC.

The rearrangement uses TRBV27 and TRBJ2-2; TRBD1 is a possible D gene (6 bases). Germline lookup yields CDR1 MNHEY and CDR2 SMNVEV (reference sequence). Trimming took 8 bases from V and 7 from J, leaving 14 bases between them. The CDR3 spans 13 residues. CDR3 sequence reads: CASCHRVSGELFF. In DNA, the CDR3 is TGTGCCAGCTGCCACAGGGTTAGCGGGGAGCTGTTTTTT.

Worth noting for this clone: Other DNA sequences in this sample translate to the same CDR3. This chain connects TRBV10-3 to TRBJ2-3, with 10 nucleotides matching TRBD2. The CDR3 consists of 14 residues. The V and J ends lost 6 bases and 1 base, in that order; junction bases with no gene match: 1. CDR1 and CDR2 (germline): ENHRY, SYGVKD. The CDR3 DNA is TGTGCCATCAGGGGGACTAGCGGCACAGATACGCAGTATTTT. This sequence encodes CAIRGTSGTDTQYF.